Reported below is one TCR beta chain. This clone appeared a few times. What antigen it recognizes has not been identified. No base quality values were provided; no much bigger clone lies one nucleotide off. This record belongs to a study of metastatic and nonmetastatic thyroid tumors (dated by TCRdb to 2020 to 2022). Concerning the study at large: For patients with malignant and with benign thyroid disease, the researchers compared repertoires between peripheral blood samples and tumor or nodule tissue samples.

No patient had received any treatment before thyroid surgery. The study retrospectively analysed patient clinical samples collected from about 2012 to 2018 using T-cell receptor beta sequencing. The investigation overall reported the following: In both blood and tumor samples, TCR beta diversity was reported to be significantly higher in malignant tumors than in benign nodules.

The protocol used for the library was PCR. This sample was sequenced with an Illumina HiSeq 4000. High-throughput sequencing was used to profile the TCR beta-chain CDR3 region of every patient. As for how the authors treated the data: A classifier to discriminate distant-metastatic papillary thyroid cancer patients was built from CDR3 differences across clinicopathological groups. To measure repertoire diversity the researchers used the Shannon index, while the Morisita-Horn index served to gauge how similar the tumor and blood repertoires were. The raw public reads went through TCRdb reprocessing: fastp at Q25, MiXCR clone calling, in-frame beta chains kept. The V and J calls shown here were made by TCRdb, not taken from the authors' results. The table for this sample lists about 69,000 clones; about 14% of them were counted only once. The ten top clones hold over 6% of the sample. The sample consisted of blood. This sequence originates from a male donor with papillary thyroid cancer or a benign thyroid nodule (not recorded which). Some clones in this sample may be carry-over from other donors' samples.

CDR3 sequence: CASSPPYRGIWEQYF. The nucleotide sequence reads TGTGCCAGCAGTCCACCTTACCGGGGGATTTGGGAGCAGTACTTC. The sequence is built from TRBV28 and TRBJ2-7; a weak D assignment points to TRBD2 (6 bases agree). The V and J ends are trimmed by 5 bases and 7 bases, leaving 21 bases between them. The CDR3 numbers 15 residues from cysteine through phenylalanine. Only the CDR3 DNA stays, 45 bases, in frame from base 1. From a lookup of the germline V gene, CDR1 and CDR2 are MDHEN and SYDVKM.